This T cell receptor (beta chain) appears in the sequencing data of a study of T cell repertoires in cytomegalovirus infection. About the study: Public TCR beta signatures were indicative of both CMV infection and a matching HLA type.

TCRdb used MiXCR to reprocess the reads, holding one entry per CDR3 protein. The data contain over 100,000 distinct CDR3 sequences, 25% to 35% of them singletons. Study-wide findings and caveats: Dominating the ex vivo response were HLA-C-restricted CMV-specific TCR beta clonotypes.

A remark on this clonotype: The antigen is unknown.

The germline gives CDR1 WSHSY, CDR2 SAAADI. This CDR3 region has 11 residues. The V end was cut by 7 bases, the J end by 4 bases, with 5 bases between. This receptor was obtained from a human donor in good health (CMV status not recorded). Some clones in this sample may be carry-over from other donors' samples. V usage is TRBV10-2 and J usage is TRBJ1-3; D is uncertain. Sequenced material: CD8+ T cells from cultured PBMCs, taken from culture after CMV antigen stimulation. The CDR3 region is CASNAGNTIYF. The CDR3 DNA sequence: TGCGCCAGCAATGCCGGAAACACCATATATTTT.